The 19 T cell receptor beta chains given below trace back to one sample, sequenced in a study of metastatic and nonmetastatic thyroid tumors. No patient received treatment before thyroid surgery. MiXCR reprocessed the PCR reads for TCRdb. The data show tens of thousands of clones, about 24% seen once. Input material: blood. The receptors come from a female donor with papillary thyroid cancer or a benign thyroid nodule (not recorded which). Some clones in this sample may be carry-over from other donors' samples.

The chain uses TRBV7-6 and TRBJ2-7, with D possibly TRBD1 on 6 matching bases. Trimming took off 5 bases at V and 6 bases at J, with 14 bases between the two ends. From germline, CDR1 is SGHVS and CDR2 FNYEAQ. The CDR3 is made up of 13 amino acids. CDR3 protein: CASSLTTGIEQYF. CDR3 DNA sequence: TGTGCCAGCAGCCTAACCACAGGGATCGAGCAGTACTTC. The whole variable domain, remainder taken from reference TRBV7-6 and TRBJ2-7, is GAGVSQSPRYKVTKRGQDVALRCDPISGHVSLYWYRQALGQGPEFLTYFNYEAQQDKSGLPNDRFSAERPEGSISTLTIQRTEQRDSAMYRCASSLTTGIEQYFGPGTRLTVT.

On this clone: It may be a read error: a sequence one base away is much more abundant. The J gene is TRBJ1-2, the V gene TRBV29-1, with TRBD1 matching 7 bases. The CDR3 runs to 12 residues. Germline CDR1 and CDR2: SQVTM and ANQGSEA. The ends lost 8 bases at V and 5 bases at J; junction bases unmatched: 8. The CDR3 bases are TGCAGCTCCCGACAGGGATTTTATGGCTACACCTTC. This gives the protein CSSRQGFYGYTF. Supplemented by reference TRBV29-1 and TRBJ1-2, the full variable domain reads SAVISQKPSRDICQRGTSLTIQCQVDSQVTMMFWYRQQPGQSLTLIATANQGSEATYESGFVIDKFPISRPNLTFSTLTVSNMSPEDSSIYLCSSRQGFYGYTFGSGTRLTVV.

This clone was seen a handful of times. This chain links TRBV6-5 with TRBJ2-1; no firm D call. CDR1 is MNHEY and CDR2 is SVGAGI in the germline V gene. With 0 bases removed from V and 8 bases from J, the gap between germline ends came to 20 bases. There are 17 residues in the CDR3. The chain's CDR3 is CASSYSMSGFNVDEQFF. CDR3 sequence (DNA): TGTGCCAGCAGTTACTCGATGTCCGGGTTTAATGTGGATGAGCAGTTCTTC.

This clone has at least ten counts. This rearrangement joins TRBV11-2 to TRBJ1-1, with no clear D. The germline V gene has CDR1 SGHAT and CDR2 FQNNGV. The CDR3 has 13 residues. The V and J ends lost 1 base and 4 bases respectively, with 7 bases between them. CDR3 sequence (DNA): TGTGCCAGCAGCTTAGTCTACGTCACTGAAGCTTTCTTT. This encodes CASSLVYVTEAFF.

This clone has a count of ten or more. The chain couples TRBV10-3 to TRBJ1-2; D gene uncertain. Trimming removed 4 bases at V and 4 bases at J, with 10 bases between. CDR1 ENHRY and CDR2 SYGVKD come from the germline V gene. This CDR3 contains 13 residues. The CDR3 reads CAISVDWGYGYTF. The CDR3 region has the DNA TGTGCCATCAGTGTGGATTGGGGCTATGGCTACACCTTC.

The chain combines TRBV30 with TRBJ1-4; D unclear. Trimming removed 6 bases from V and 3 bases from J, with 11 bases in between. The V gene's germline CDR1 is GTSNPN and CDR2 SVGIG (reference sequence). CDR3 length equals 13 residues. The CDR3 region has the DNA TGTGCCTGTGGAGGGTTCGCTAATGAAAAACTGTTTTTT. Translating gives CACGGFANEKLFF.

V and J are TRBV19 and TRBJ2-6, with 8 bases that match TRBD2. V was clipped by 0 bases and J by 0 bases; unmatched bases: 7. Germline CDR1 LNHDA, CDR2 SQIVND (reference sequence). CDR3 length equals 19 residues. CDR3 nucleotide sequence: TGTGCCAGTAGTATAGAGGGAGCGGGAGTATTCTCTGGGGCCAACGTCCTGACTTTC. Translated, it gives CASSIEGAGVFSGANVLTF.

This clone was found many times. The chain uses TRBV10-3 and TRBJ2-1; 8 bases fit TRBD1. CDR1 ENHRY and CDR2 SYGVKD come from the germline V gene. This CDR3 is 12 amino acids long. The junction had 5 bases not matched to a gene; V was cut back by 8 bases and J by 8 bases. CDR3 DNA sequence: TGTGCCATCCAGAACAGGGGGGATGAGCAGTTCTTC. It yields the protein CAIQNRGDEQFF.

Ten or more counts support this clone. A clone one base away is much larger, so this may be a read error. This chain's CDR3 is CASSLDLGYYSEQFF. In DNA form, the CDR3 reads TGTGCCAGCAGCTTGGATCTAGGATACTACAGTGAGCAGTTCTTC. V is TRBV5-5 and J is TRBJ2-1, with D hard to call. Germline V gene lookup returns CDR1 SGHKS and CDR2 YYEKEE (reference sequence). The CDR3 loop spans 15 amino acids.

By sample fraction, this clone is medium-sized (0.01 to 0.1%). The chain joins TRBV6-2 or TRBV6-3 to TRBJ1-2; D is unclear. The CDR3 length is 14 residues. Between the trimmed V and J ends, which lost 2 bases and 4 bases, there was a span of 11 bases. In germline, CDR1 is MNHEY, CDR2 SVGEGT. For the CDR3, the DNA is TGTGCCAGCAGTTACGGCGGGCTTATCTATGGCTACACCTTC. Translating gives CASSYGGLIYGYTF.

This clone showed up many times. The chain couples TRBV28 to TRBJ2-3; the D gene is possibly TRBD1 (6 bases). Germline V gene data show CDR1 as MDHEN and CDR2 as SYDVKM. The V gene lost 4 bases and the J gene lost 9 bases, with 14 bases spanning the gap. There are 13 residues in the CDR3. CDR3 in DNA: TGTGCCAGCAGTTATAAAACAGGGTCAACGCAGTATTTT. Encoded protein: CASSYKTGSTQYF.

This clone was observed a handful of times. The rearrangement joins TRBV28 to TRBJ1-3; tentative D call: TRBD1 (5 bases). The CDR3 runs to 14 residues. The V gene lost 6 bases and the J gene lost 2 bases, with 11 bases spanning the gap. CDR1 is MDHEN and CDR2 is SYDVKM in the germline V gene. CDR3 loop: CASRLGGAGNTIYF. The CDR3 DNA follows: TGTGCCAGCAGGCTCGGAGGGGCTGGAAACACCATATATTTT.

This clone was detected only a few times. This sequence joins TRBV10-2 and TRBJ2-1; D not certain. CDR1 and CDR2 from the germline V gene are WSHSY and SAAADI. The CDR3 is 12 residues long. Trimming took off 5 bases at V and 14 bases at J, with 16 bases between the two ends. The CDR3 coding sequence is TGCGCCAGCAGTTATGGACCGCTGTGGGAGTTCTTC. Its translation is CASSYGPLWEFF.

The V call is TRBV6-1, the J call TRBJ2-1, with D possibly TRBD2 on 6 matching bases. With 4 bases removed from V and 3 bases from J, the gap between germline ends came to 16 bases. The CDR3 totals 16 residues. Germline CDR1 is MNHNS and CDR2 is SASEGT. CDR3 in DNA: TGTGCCAGCAGTGGGGGGTCTAGCGCATTCTACAATGAGCAGTTCTTC. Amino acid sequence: CASSGGSSAFYNEQFF.

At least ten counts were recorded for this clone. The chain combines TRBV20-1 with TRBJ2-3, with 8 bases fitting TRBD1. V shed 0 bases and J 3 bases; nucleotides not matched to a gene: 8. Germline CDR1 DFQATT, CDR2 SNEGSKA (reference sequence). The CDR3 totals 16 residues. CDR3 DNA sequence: TGCAGTGCTAGAGATAGGAGGACAGGGTGGACAGATACGCAGTATTTT. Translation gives CSARDRRTGWTDTQYF.

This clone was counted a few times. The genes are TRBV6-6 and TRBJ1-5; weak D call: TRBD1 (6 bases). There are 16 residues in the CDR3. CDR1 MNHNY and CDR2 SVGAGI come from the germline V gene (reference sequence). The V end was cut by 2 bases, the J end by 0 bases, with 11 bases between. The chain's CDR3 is CASSYGTPYSNQPQHF. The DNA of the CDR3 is TGTGCCAGCAGTTACGGGACACCTTATAGCAATCAGCCCCAGCATTTT.

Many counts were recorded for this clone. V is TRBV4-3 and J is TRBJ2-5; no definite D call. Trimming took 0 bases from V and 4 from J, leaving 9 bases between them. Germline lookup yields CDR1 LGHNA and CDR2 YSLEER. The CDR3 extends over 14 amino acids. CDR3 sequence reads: CASSQEAFRETQYF. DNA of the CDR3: TGCGCCAGCAGCCAAGAGGCTTTCCGAGAGACCCAGTACTTC.

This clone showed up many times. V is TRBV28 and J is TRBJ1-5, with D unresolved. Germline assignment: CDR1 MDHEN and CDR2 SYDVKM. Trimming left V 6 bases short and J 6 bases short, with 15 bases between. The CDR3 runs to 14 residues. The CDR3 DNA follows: TGTGCCAGCAGGGAAGGGTTTGGAGGTCAGCCCCAGCATTTT. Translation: CASREGFGGQPQHF.

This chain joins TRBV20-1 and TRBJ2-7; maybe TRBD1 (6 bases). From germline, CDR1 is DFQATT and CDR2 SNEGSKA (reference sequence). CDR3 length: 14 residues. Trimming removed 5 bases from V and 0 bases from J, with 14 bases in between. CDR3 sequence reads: CSASLQDSSYEQYF. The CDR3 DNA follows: TGCAGTGCTTCGCTGCAGGACAGCTCCTACGAGCAGTACTTC.